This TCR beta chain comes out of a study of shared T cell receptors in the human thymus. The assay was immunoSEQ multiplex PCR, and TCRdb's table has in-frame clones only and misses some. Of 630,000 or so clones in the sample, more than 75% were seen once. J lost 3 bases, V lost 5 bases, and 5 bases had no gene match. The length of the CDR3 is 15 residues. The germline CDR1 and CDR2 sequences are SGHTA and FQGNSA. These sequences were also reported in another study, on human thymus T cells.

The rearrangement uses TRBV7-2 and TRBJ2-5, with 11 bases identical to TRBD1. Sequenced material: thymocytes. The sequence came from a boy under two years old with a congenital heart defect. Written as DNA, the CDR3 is TGTGCCAGCAGCCAAGGGGACAGGGGGGAAGAGACCCAGTACTTC. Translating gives CASSQGDRGEETQYF.